The 15 T cell receptor beta chains presented below share a single source sample, sequenced in a study of blood T cell repertoires in COVID-19. The assay was immunoSEQ multiplex PCR, and TCRdb's table has in-frame clones only and misses some. The sample carries under 60,000 clones, 70% to 85% recorded once. Input material: peripheral blood. The source is a man in his 70s with acute or convalescent COVID-19.

This chain links TRBV5-4 with TRBJ2-1, with 10 bases fitting TRBD2. The germline V gene encodes CDR1 SGHNT and CDR2 YYREEE (reference sequence). The ends lost 4 bases at V and 6 bases at J; junction bases unmatched: 13. CDR3 length equals 17 residues. CDR3 in DNA: TGTGCCAGCAGCCTCCCCGGGGGAGCGGGAGGGGGCAATGAGCAGTTCTTC. Translated, it gives CASSLPGGAGGGNEQFF.

J is TRBJ1-2 and V is TRBV7-2, with 9 bases identical to TRBD1. J gave up 7 bases and V 5 bases, and 5 bases lay outside the gene matches. CDR1 SGHTA and CDR2 FQGNSA come from the germline V gene. The CDR3 is made up of 13 amino acids. The CDR3 nucleotides are TGTGCCAGCAGCCCGAACAGGGGGCTTGGCTACACCTTC. This encodes CASSPNRGLGYTF.

The chain has TRBV7-8 and TRBJ1-5; the D is unclear. Deletions cut 3 bases from V and 4 bases from J, with 7 bases between. The CDR3 loop spans 13 amino acids. CDR1 is SGHVS, CDR2 FQNEAQ, per germline. Here the CDR3 DNA reads TGTGCCAGCAGCTTTCGGGTGAATCAGCCCCAGCATTTT. Translation: CASSFRVNQPQHF.

This rearrangement joins TRBV29-1 to TRBJ1-1, with D hard to call. The V and J ends lost 3 bases and 7 bases respectively, with 6 bases between them. This CDR3 is built from 10 residues. The germline V gene encodes CDR1 SQVTM and CDR2 ANQGSEA. This chain's CDR3 is CSVERIEAFF. For the CDR3, the DNA is TGCAGCGTTGAGAGGATTGAAGCTTTCTTT. The complete variable domain, with remaining parts taken from reference TRBV29-1 and TRBJ1-1, reads SAVISQKPSRDICQRGTSLTIQCQVDSQVTMMFWYRQQPGQSLTLIATANQGSEATYESGFVIDKFPISRPNLTFSTLTVSNMSPEDSSIYLCSVERIEAFFGQGTRLTVV.

This clone has more than one count but fewer than ten. J is TRBJ1-5 and V is TRBV7-8; D gene uncertain. CDR3 size: 13 residues. Per germline, CDR1 SGHVS and CDR2 FQNEAQ. V dropped 2 bases and J dropped 8 bases, with 10 bases sitting between them. In DNA, the CDR3 is TGTGCCAGCAGCTTAATGGCGGAGGAGCCCCAGCATTTT. Protein: CASSLMAEEPQHF.

This sequence joins TRBV13 and TRBJ2-2; weak D call: TRBD2 (6 bases). There are 13 residues in the CDR3. The ends were cut back, 5 bases at V and 6 bases at J, with 10 bases in the middle. Looked up from germline, CDR1 is PRHDT and CDR2 is FYEKMQ (reference sequence). The CDR3: CASSGGSAGELFF. CDR3 coding DNA: TGTGCCAGCAGCGGAGGGTCGGCCGGGGAGCTGTTTTTT.

The chain is built from TRBV5-6 and TRBJ1-4; 8 bases match TRBD1. Germline V gene lookup returns CDR1 SGHDT and CDR2 YYEEEE. The CDR3 is made up of 17 amino acids. V was pared by 0 bases and J by 7 bases, with 11 bases of the junction left unmatched. In DNA form, the CDR3 reads TGTGCCAGCAGCTTGGAGCAGGGGGCTTTCATGAGTGAAAAACTGTTTTTT. Amino acids: CASSLEQGAFMSEKLFF.

The chain recombines TRBV7-3 with TRBJ2-3; the D is unclear. Deletions cut 3 bases from V and 1 base from J, with 8 bases between. Per germline, CDR1 SGHTA and CDR2 FQGTGA. This CDR3 region has 14 residues. CDR3 sequence: CASSFNPGTDTQYF. The CDR3 bases are TGTGCCAGCAGCTTTAACCCGGGCACAGATACGCAGTATTTT.

A single count supports this clone. V usage is TRBV3-1 (or the pseudogene TRBV3-2) and J usage is TRBJ2-3, with a possible D match to TRBD1 (6 bases). The germline V and J ends were trimmed by 4 bases and 6 bases, with 17 bases remaining between them. CDR3 size: 15 residues. Germline assignment: CDR1 LGHDT and CDR2 YNNKEL (reference sequence). As DNA, the CDR3 is TGTGCCAGCAGCCTCTTCGTGGGGGCCGGGGATACGCAGTATTTT. Residues: CASSLFVGAGDTQYF.

The chain joins TRBV14 to TRBJ1-1, with D unresolved. Deletions cut 0 bases from V and 6 bases from J, with 11 bases between. The CDR3 has 14 amino acids. The germline gives CDR1 SGHDN, CDR2 FVKESK. The CDR3 loop reads CASSQDDWVSEAFF. Written as DNA, the CDR3 is TGTGCCAGCAGCCAAGACGACTGGGTTTCTGAAGCTTTCTTT.

This clone is labeled as medium-sized. V gene TRBV29-1 combines with J gene TRBJ1-2; D gene unclear. The V gene lost 2 bases and the J gene lost 3 bases, with 10 bases spanning the gap. The CDR3 loop spans 13 amino acids. Germline V CDR1 and CDR2: SQVTM, ANQGSEA. The CDR3 reads CSVETESHYGYTF. CDR3 bases: TGCAGCGTTGAAACAGAGAGCCACTATGGCTACACCTTC.

This chain links TRBV6-1 with TRBJ1-5; D gene ambiguous. The CDR3 covers 15 residues. Germline lookup yields CDR1 MNHNS and CDR2 SASEGT. V was trimmed by 0 bases and J by 5 bases, leaving 11 bases between them. CDR3 sequence reads: CASSEAGRKDQPQHF. The CDR3 DNA reads as TGTGCCAGCAGTGAAGCGGGCAGAAAAGATCAGCCCCAGCATTTT.

Of note for this clone: An end of the junction differs from the germline gene, which may be a read error. The V and J genes are TRBV11-3 and TRBJ1-2; tentatively, D is TRBD1 (6 bases). The CDR3 is 13 residues long. CDR1 SGHNT and CDR2 YENEEA come from the germline V gene. CDR3 loop: CASSVRRDTLSSF. In DNA, the CDR3 is TGTGCCAGCAGCGTACGCCGGGACACCCTCTCCTCCTTC.

This chain links TRBV6-5 with TRBJ2-3; no firm D call. The CDR3 is made up of 13 amino acids. Germline values: CDR1 MNHEY, CDR2 SVGAGI. V was cut by 7 bases and J by 5 bases, with 13 bases left in between. CDR3 DNA: TGTGCCAGCAACTTTCGAGAGGAAGATACGCAGTATTTT. This codes for CASNFREEDTQYF.

This rearrangement joins TRBV27 to TRBJ2-1, with TRBD2 matching 9 bases. The J segment lost 9 bases and the V segment lost 5 bases, leaving 8 bases of the junction unmatched. The germline gives CDR1 MNHEY, CDR2 SMNVEV (reference sequence). The CDR3 has 14 residues. The CDR3 sequence: CASSPGTSLGEQFF. CDR3 sequence (DNA): TGTGCCAGCAGTCCCGGGACTAGCCTGGGTGAGCAGTTCTTC.